A selection of T cell receptor beta chains follows, all from one sample in a study of blood T cell repertoires in COVID-19. The assay was immunoSEQ multiplex PCR, and TCRdb's table has in-frame clones only and misses some. The table shows 100,000 to 110,000 clones, with 80% to 90% occurring only once. Material for sequencing was peripheral blood. The origin of the receptors is a human donor in a cohort sampled during active COVID-19. Each CDR3 is given without its conserved first and last residue.

cdr3_length j_call v_call cdr3_aa
14 TRBJ1-3 TRBV28 ASSLLTQGPGNTIY
10 TRBJ2-1 TRBV29-1 SVGTSNNEQF
12 TRBJ2-7 TRBV2 ASSGRGRDYEQY
10 TRBJ2-7 TRBV18 ASSPFSGEQY
12 TRBJ2-1 TRBV24-1 ATSGAGGPNEQF
14 TRBJ2-1 TRBV9 ASSVGSRVSYNEQF
13 TRBJ1-6 TRBV11-2 ASSLGTGVNSPLH
15 TRBJ2-5 TRBV19 ASSMASGRGVGETQY
14 TRBJ2-7 TRBV4-1 ASSYGYGTATYEQY
14 TRBJ2-3 TRBV11-2 ASSLLGQPSTDTQY
14 TRBJ2-2 TRBV7-8 ASSKISGSNTGELF
15 TRBJ2-3 TRBV5-6 ASSLGGLAGGPDTQY
13 TRBJ2-1 TRBV4-1 ASSQGLDLNNEQF
14 TRBJ2-7 TRBV27 ASSPRGLARSREQY
12 TRBJ2-3 TRBV19 ASSPNPTRDTQY
9 TRBJ2-1 TRBV30 AWMGLTEQF
13 TRBJ2-7 TRBV5-1 ASSPVAAGGYEQY
14 TRBJ2-5 TRBV10-3 AISELRQTSQETQY
14 TRBJ2-3 TRBV5-1 ASSLEAGTGVDTQY
12 TRBJ2-5 TRBV5-1 ASSDLAGGETQY
11 TRBJ2-7 TRBV11-1 ASGGAGSYEQY
14 TRBJ1-5 TRBV5-4 ASSLFTGVGNQPQH
13 TRBJ1-1 TRBV6-5 ASSYTGLMNTEAF
9 TRBJ1-1 TRBV14 ASSSGGPAF
11 TRBJ1-2 TRBV5-1 ASSLGQNYGYT
12 TRBJ1-6 TRBV28 ASSWAGGPQNLH
14 TRBJ1-1 TRBV2 ASSGLDATLNTEAF
13 TRBJ2-7 TRBV5-1 ASSLALGGNGEQY
14 TRBJ1-5 TRBV27 ASSSKPSGTGKPQH
14 TRBJ2-1 TRBV6-6 ASSSSGTKIFHEQF
12 TRBJ2-1 TRBV6-5 ASSSGTRLNEQF
12 TRBJ2-5 TRBV5-6 ASSQGTAQETQY
14 TRBJ2-3 TRBV24-1 ATSLAGQGAWDTQY
13 TRBJ2-1 TRBV27 ASSSRGGGRGEQF
9 TRBJ2-7 TRBV7-8 ASSARDEQY
13 TRBJ2-7 TRBV28 ASSLLAGPQGEQY
10 TRBJ2-7 TRBV2 ASGAEKYEQY
14 TRBJ1-1 TRBV5-1 ASSLNGGLSNTEAF
14 TRBJ2-3 TRBV30 AWSGAPGQGPDTQY
15 TRBJ2-6 TRBV24-1 ATSGRETSSGANVLT
13 TRBJ1-5 TRBV5-1 ASSPDGTGGQPQH
13 TRBJ2-1 TRBV7-9 ASSPKTYRGDEQF
11 TRBJ1-1 TRBV11-3 ASSSRRNTEAF
13 TRBJ1-3 TRBV10-3 AISRVDSSGNTIY
13 TRBJ2-7 TRBV19 ASRHRTSGSREQY
14 TRBJ2-3 TRBV6-1 ASSERTSYGTDTQY
15 TRBJ1-4 TRBV2 ASSETGTGRRNEKLF
15 TRBJ2-5 TRBV28 ASRGHIGTSGGETQY
11 TRBJ2-7 TRBV18 ASSKAGAYEQY
8 TRBJ1-1 TRBV20-1 SARREIAF
13 TRBJ2-7 TRBV6-6 ASTLGTGVSYEQY
13 TRBJ2-5 TRBV5-4 ASSFLATLGETQY
13 TRBJ1-1 TRBV28 ASSLWDFSDTEAF
13 TRBJ1-3 TRBV28 ASRQGTEPGNTIY
21 TRBJ2-1 TRBV28 ASRGTASAKNLLAGVTIGEQF
11 TRBJ2-3 TRBV11-3 ASSLDILDTQY
12 TRBJ2-7 TRBV6-6 ASSSSSGTWEQY